Presented here are 25 T cell receptor beta chains from one specimen sequenced in a study of T cell changes during pregnancy in multiple sclerosis. The assay was immunoSEQ multiplex PCR, and TCRdb's table has in-frame clones only and misses some. The profile shows 23,000 or so clones, more than 75% of them singletons. Sequences were derived from CD8+ T cells from peripheral blood mononuclear cells, sampled in the first trimester of pregnancy. The receptors stem from a female donor in good health, enrolled as a control in a pregnancy study.

This clone was counted a single time. A read error may produce the germline difference seen at one junction end. The chain couples TRBV7-2 to TRBJ2-5; 12 nucleotides align to TRBD2. Looked up from germline, CDR1 is SGHTA and CDR2 is FQGNSA. The CDR3 covers 15 residues. CDR3 nucleotides: TGTGCCAGCAGCCTAGCGGGAGGGTCGGGGGAGACCCAGTACTTC. This encodes CASSLAGGSGETQYF.

The table lists this clone with a few counts. The rearrangement joins TRBV4-1 to TRBJ1-4; D gene uncertain. The CDR3 loop spans 16 amino acids. Germline loops: CDR1 MGHRA, CDR2 YSYEKL. V was shortened by 1 base and J by 3 bases, with 12 bases between the two germline ends. CDR3 amino acids: CASSQVSGTANEKLFF. The CDR3 DNA reads TGCGCCAGCAGCCAAGTTTCGGGAACGGCTAATGAAAAACTGTTTTTT.

The chain combines TRBV27 with TRBJ1-5; the D gene is possibly TRBD1 (6 bases). Per the germline V gene, CDR1 is MNHEY and CDR2 is SMNVEV (reference sequence). Trimming pared 5 bases from V and 4 bases from J, leaving 15 bases between. CDR3 length equals 15 residues. The CDR3 region is CASSLLGQYNQPQHF. CDR3 in DNA: TGTGCCAGCAGTCTACTCGGACAGTATAATCAGCCCCAGCATTTT.

CDR3 nucleotides: TGTGCCAGCAGCTTATCCGGCTGGGGCGGGAGAGAAAAACTGTTTTTT. This gives the protein CASSLSGWGGREKLFF. This chain connects TRBV5-4 to TRBJ1-4, with TRBD1 as a possible D gene (5 bases). Germline CDR1 reads SGHNT; CDR2 reads YYREEE (reference sequence). This CDR3 spans 16 amino acids. Between the trimmed V and J ends, which lost 2 bases and 8 bases, there was a span of 19 bases. Looking up the rest from reference TRBV5-4 and TRBJ1-4 gives the full variable domain: ETGVTQSPTHLIKTRGQQVTLRCSSQSGHNTVSWYQQALGQGPQFIFQYYREEENGRGNFPPRFSGLQFPNYSSELNVNALELDDSALYLCASSLSGWGGREKLFFGSGTQLSVL.

The genes are TRBV10-3 and TRBJ2-7; 9 positions match TRBD1. This CDR3 has 13 amino acids. Germline CDR1 is ENHRY and CDR2 is SYGVKD. V was pared by 4 bases and J by 3 bases, with 1 base of the junction left unmatched. The CDR3 region is CAISGQGDYEQYF. In DNA form, the CDR3 reads TGTGCCATCAGTGGACAGGGGGACTACGAGCAGTACTTC.

The chain carries TRBV2 and TRBJ2-5; 10 positions match TRBD1. CDR3 length: 15 residues. V shed 2 bases, J shed 4 bases, and the junction held 4 bases outside the gene matches. Germline values: CDR1 SNHLY, CDR2 FYNNEI. CDR3 protein: CASSEIRTGGETQYF. The CDR3, as DNA: TGTGCCAGCAGTGAAATCCGGACAGGGGGAGAGACCCAGTACTTC.

V is TRBV9 and J is TRBJ1-2; TRBD1 agrees at 7 bases. The ends lost 0 bases at V and 1 base at J; junction bases unmatched: 3. The germline CDR1 and CDR2 sequences are SGDLS and YYNGEE. The CDR3 length is 15 residues. The CDR3 DNA reads as TGTGCCAGCAGCGTAGGGGGACAGCTTAACTATGGCTACACCTTC. Protein product: CASSVGGQLNYGYTF.

This chain connects TRBV6-5 to TRBJ2-1; 9 bases fit TRBD2. With V trimmed by 0 bases and J by 9 bases, 9 bases remained unmatched. CDR1 and CDR2 from the germline V gene are MNHEY and SVGAGI. The CDR3 is 16 residues long. In nucleotides, the CDR3 is TGTGCCAGCAGTTACTCGGCTAGCGGGGTTCTTGGTGAGCAGTTCTTC. Protein: CASSYSASGVLGEQFF.

The V call is TRBV30, the J call TRBJ1-1; a weak D match, TRBD1 (6 bases). This CDR3 contains 13 residues. V shed 0 bases and J shed 5 bases, with 10 bases lying between them. The germline V gene has CDR1 GTSNPN and CDR2 SVGIG (reference sequence). The chain's CDR3 is CAWSVSGETEAFF. DNA for the CDR3: TGTGCCTGGAGTGTGTCAGGGGAAACTGAAGCTTTCTTT.

The rearrangement joins TRBV28 to TRBJ1-1; 8 bases fit TRBD1. The trim removed 5 bases at V and 3 bases at J, leaving 5 bases unmatched. The CDR3 is 14 amino acids. The germline CDR1 and CDR2 sequences are MDHEN and SYDVKM. CDR3 in DNA: TGTGCCAGCAGTCCGGGACAGGAGGACACTGAAGCTTTCTTT. Encoded protein: CASSPGQEDTEAFF.

This chain uses TRBV9 with TRBJ1-6, with D unclear. The germline gives CDR1 SGDLS, CDR2 YYNGEE. With 0 bases removed from V and 7 bases from J, the gap between germline ends came to 8 bases. The CDR3 is made up of 14 amino acids. The CDR3, as DNA: TGTGCCAGCAGCGTAGGAGGGTCAAATTCACCCCTCCACTTT. This encodes CASSVGGSNSPLHF.

This chain connects TRBV4-1 to TRBJ1-1; 7 nucleotides agree with TRBD1. In germline, CDR1 is MGHRA, CDR2 YSYEKL. The V and J ends lost 8 bases and 5 bases, in that order; junction bases with no gene match: 11. The CDR3 extends over 14 amino acids. This chain's CDR3 is CASGWRGQGTEAFF. The CDR3 bases are TGCGCCAGCGGGTGGAGGGGGCAAGGGACTGAAGCTTTCTTT.

The chain is built from TRBV7-2 and TRBJ1-1, with D unclear. Per germline, CDR1 SGHTA and CDR2 FQGNSA. CDR3 length: 12 residues. V lost 2 bases and J lost 5, with 6 bases in between. CDR3 amino acids: CASSLRKTEAFF. Written as DNA, the CDR3 is TGTGCCAGCAGCTTACGTAAAACTGAAGCTTTCTTT.

This clone was detected a few times. The chain uses TRBV15 and TRBJ2-5; possibly TRBD2 for D (7 bases). CDR1 is LNHNV and CDR2 is YYDKDF in the germline V gene (reference sequence). The CDR3 totals 15 residues. V was clipped by 5 bases and J by 5 bases, with 18 bases between them. The CDR3 spells CATSPFAGGGETQYF. The DNA of the CDR3 is TGTGCCACCAGCCCCTTCGCGGGCGGGGGCGAGACCCAGTACTTC.

The chain links TRBV29-1 to TRBJ2-3; TRBD1 matches 11 bases. In germline, CDR1 is SQVTM, CDR2 ANQGSEA. V was pared by 7 bases and J by 4 bases, with 4 bases of the junction left unmatched. CDR3 length: 13 residues. The CDR3 protein is CSGDRGSADTQYF. The CDR3 DNA reads TGCAGCGGGGACAGGGGGAGCGCAGATACGCAGTATTTT.

The chain is built from TRBV27 and TRBJ1-4, with 8 bases identical to TRBD1. The V segment lost 7 bases and the J segment 5 bases; nucleotides outside the gene matches: 6. The length of the CDR3 is 14 residues. Germline CDR1 and CDR2: MNHEY and SMNVEV (reference sequence). The CDR3: CASTLTGANEKLFF. Written as DNA, the CDR3 is TGTGCCAGCACCTTGACAGGGGCAAATGAAAAACTGTTTTTT.

V is TRBV5-1 and J is TRBJ1-3; 12 nucleotides agree with TRBD1. V shed 5 bases, J shed 0 bases, and the junction held 21 bases outside the gene matches. The CDR3 length is 22 residues. Germline V gene data show CDR1 as SGHRS and CDR2 as YFSETQ. The DNA of the CDR3 is TGCGCCAGCAGTTTAGAGCATGAACCGGGACAGGGGGCTTGGGACTCTGGAAACACCATATATTTT. Amino acid sequence: CASSLEHEPGQGAWDSGNTIYF.

This chain joins TRBV28 and TRBJ2-2; D may be TRBD1 (6 bases). Per the germline V gene, CDR1 is MDHEN and CDR2 is SYDVKM. The CDR3 has 14 amino acids. V lost 4 bases, J lost 6 bases, and 12 bases lay in between. The CDR3 loop reads CASSSGVGAGELFF. In DNA, the CDR3 is TGTGCCAGCAGTTCAGGGGTTGGTGCCGGGGAGCTGTTTTTT.

The chain has TRBV11-2 and TRBJ2-1; 9 positions agree with TRBD2. The CDR3 has 15 amino acids. The V gene end was trimmed by 5 bases and the J gene end by 9 bases; junction bases not matched to a gene: 11. Germline CDR1 reads SGHAT; CDR2 reads FQNNGV. CDR3 bases: TGTGCCAGCAGCGCGGTTCGCGGGGGGGCGGTTGAGCAGTTCTTC. Protein: CASSAVRGGAVEQFF. The full variable domain, rest sourced from reference TRBV11-2 and TRBJ2-1, is EAGVAQSPRYKIIEKRQSVAFWCNPISGHATLYWYQQILGQGPKLLIQFQNNGVVDDSQLPKDRFSAERLKGVDSTLKIQPAKLEDSAVYLCASSAVRGGAVEQFFGPGTRLTVL.

This chain connects TRBV15 to TRBJ2-3, with 10 bases lining up with TRBD2. The CDR3 is 17 residues long. The germline V gene encodes CDR1 LNHNV and CDR2 YYDKDF (reference sequence). V shed 2 bases and J 2 bases; nucleotides not matched to a gene: 7. CDR3 residues: CATSRQLAGALTDTQYF. The CDR3 region has the DNA TGTGCCACCAGCAGACAGCTAGCGGGAGCCCTCACAGATACGCAGTATTTT. Supplemented by reference TRBV15 and TRBJ2-3, the full variable domain reads DAMVIQNPRYQVTQFGKPVTLSCSQTLNHNVMYWYQQKSSQAPKLLFHYYDKDFNNEADTPDNFQSRRPNTSFCFLDIRSPGLGDTAMYLCATSRQLAGALTDTQYFGPGTRLTVL.

This clone was seen a single time. The chain combines TRBV28 with TRBJ2-7; D not certain. Deletions cut 6 bases from V and 3 bases from J, with 6 bases between. The length of the CDR3 is 11 residues. The germline V gene encodes CDR1 MDHEN and CDR2 SYDVKM. The CDR3 sequence is CASSHIYEQYF. The CDR3 DNA is TGTGCCAGCAGCCACATCTACGAGCAGTACTTC.

This clone was seen only once. V is TRBV2 and J is TRBJ2-7, with TRBD1 as a possible D gene (5 bases). The CDR3 spans 14 residues. The V gene lost 3 bases and the J gene lost 3 bases, with 12 bases spanning the gap. The V gene's germline CDR1 is SNHLY and CDR2 FYNNEI. Here the CDR3 DNA reads TGTGCCAGCAGTGACGACAGTACGGACTACGAGCAGTACTTC. It is translated as CASSDDSTDYEQYF. Variable domain in full (rest from reference TRBV2 and TRBJ2-7): EPEVTQTPSHQVTQMGQEVILRCVPISNHLYFYWYRQILGQKVEFLVSFYNNEISEKSEIFDDQFSVERPDGSNFTLKIRSTKLEDSAMYFCASSDDSTDYEQYFGPGTRLTVT.

This clone rates as medium-sized. The J gene is TRBJ1-4, the V gene TRBV6-5, with 7 bases that match TRBD1. CDR3 length equals 15 residues. V gave up 4 bases and J gave up 2 bases; unmatched junction bases: 4. Germline CDR1 and CDR2: MNHEY and SVGAGI. The CDR3 bases are TGTGCCAGCAGTTCCGAGGGGGCGACTAATGAAAAACTGTTTTTT. Translating gives CASSSEGATNEKLFF.

J is TRBJ1-3 and V is TRBV28; D possibly corresponds to TRBD1 (5 bases). The V gene's germline CDR1 is MDHEN and CDR2 SYDVKM. The V and J ends lost 2 bases and 0 bases respectively, with 11 bases between them. The length of the CDR3 is 16 residues. CDR3 in DNA: TGTGCCAGCAGTTTACCCTGGAGGGGCTCTGGAAACACCATATATTTT. Its translation is CASSLPWRGSGNTIYF.

The sample holds one count of this clone. This chain links TRBV28 with TRBJ2-7; TRBD2 might be the D (6 bases). Germline CDR1 is MDHEN and CDR2 is SYDVKM. V dropped 3 bases and J dropped 4 bases, with 7 bases sitting between them. The CDR3 totals 12 residues. The CDR3 nucleotides read TGTGCCAGCAGTTTGGGGGGATACGAGCAGTACTTC. Its protein product is CASSLGGYEQYF.